Below are 18 T cell receptor beta chains sequenced from a single sample in a study of post-analysis software for immune sequencing data. Unique molecular identifiers were carried by the TCR beta cDNA libraries. In TCRdb, the PCR reads were re-called with MiXCR into one record per CDR3 protein. This table has 450,000 to 700,000 distinct CDR3 sequences, 44% appearing once. Study observations and caveats: Patients used five TRBV segments, including TRBV5-6, TRBV5-1 and TRBV20-1, more often than controls.

No cognate antigen is known for these TCRs. The sequenced material came from blood. These receptor sequences come from a girl between 10 and 17 years old with multiple sclerosis.

The rearrangement joins TRBV12-3 or TRBV12-4 to TRBJ1-5; D might be TRBD1 (5 bases). This CDR3 is 15 amino acids long. The V end lost 1 base, the J end lost 2 bases, and 9 bases lay between the germline ends. The CDR3 here is CASSLERGRNQPQHF. In DNA, the CDR3 is TGTGCCAGCAGTTTAGAGAGGGGCCGCAATCAGCCCCAGCATTTT.

The chain carries TRBV12-3 or TRBV12-4 and TRBJ1-5, with D uncertain. The CDR3 covers 13 residues. V lost 2 bases and J lost 5, with 7 bases in between. CDR3: CASSLRGDQPQHF. CDR3 sequence (DNA): TGTGCCAGCAGTTTACGGGGTGATCAGCCCCAGCATTTT.

This clonotype has just a few counts. The gene calls are TRBV15 and TRBJ2-3; D perhaps matches TRBD2 (7 bases). This CDR3 region has 14 residues. CDR1 and CDR2 (germline): LNHNV, YYDKDF (reference sequence). V lost 3 bases and J lost 7, with 14 bases in between. DNA for the CDR3: TGTGCCACCAGCAGGCGGGGGCAGGGTTATACGCAGTATTTT. It encodes CATSRRGQGYTQYF.

The gene calls are TRBV6-6 and TRBJ1-5, with D perhaps TRBD1 (5 bases). Germline CDR1 reads MNHNY; CDR2 reads SVGAGI (reference sequence). The germline V and J ends were trimmed by 6 bases and 6 bases, with 9 bases remaining between them. The CDR3 has 12 residues. The CDR3 spells CASRGEGQPQHF. The CDR3 bases are TGTGCCAGCAGGGGGGAGGGTCAGCCCCAGCATTTT.

The chain joins TRBV10-3 to TRBJ2-1; no definite D call. Germline V gene data show CDR1 as ENHRY and CDR2 as SYGVKD. The CDR3 consists of 15 residues. The ends were cut back, 0 bases at V and 4 bases at J, with 10 bases in the middle. CDR3 nucleotides: TGTGCCATCAGTGAGTCTGCCAGCGATTACAATGAGCAGTTCTTC. As protein: CAISESASDYNEQFF.

The rearrangement links TRBV12-3 or TRBV12-4 to TRBJ1-2; no definite D call. The V gene lost 5 bases and the J gene lost 4 bases, with 14 bases spanning the gap. CDR3 length equals 14 residues. The CDR3 DNA follows: TGTGCCAGCAGTCATTCGCCAGGCGGCTATGGCTACACCTTC. Its translation is CASSHSPGGYGYTF.

Concerning this clonotype: Compared with germline, one end of the junction differs, possibly owing to a read error. The chain carries TRBV6-5 and TRBJ1-1; D gene uncertain. Germline-derived CDR1 and CDR2 are MNHEY and SVGAGI. CDR3 length: 14 residues. CDR3 in amino acids: CVSSPLTANTEAFF. The DNA for the CDR3 is TGTGTCAGCAGCCCCCTAACGGCGAACACTGAAGCTTTCTTT.

This clonotype was seen just once. Sequence at one end of the junction differs from germline and may be a read error. This sequence joins TRBV5-1 and TRBJ2-3, with TRBD2 matching 15 bases. The CDR3 is made up of 16 amino acids. Germline lookup yields CDR1 SGHRS and CDR2 YFSETQ. CDR3 bases: TGCGCCAGCGGCTTGACCGGGACTAGCGGGGGGGATACGCAGTATTTT. Amino acids: CASGLTGTSGGDTQYF. Combining the CDR3 with reference TRBV5-1 and TRBJ2-3 gives the whole variable domain KAGVTQTPRYLIKTRGQQVTLSCSPISGHRSVSWYQQTPGQGLQFLFEYFSETQRNKGNFPGRFSGRQFSNSRSEMNVSTLELGDSALYLCASGLTGTSGGDTQYFGPGTRLTVL.

This clonotype was detected only once. The gene calls are TRBV5-1 and TRBJ2-6; a weak D match, TRBD2 (6 bases). The CDR3 spans 17 residues. The V gene's germline CDR1 is SGHRS and CDR2 YFSETQ. The V end lost 3 bases, the J end lost 4 bases, and 17 bases lay between the germline ends. The CDR3 sequence is CASSYRRGPGGANVLTF. The CDR3 DNA reads as TGCGCCAGCAGCTACAGGCGGGGACCGGGCGGGGCCAACGTCCTGACTTTC.

This clonotype showed up just once. The genes are TRBV5-1 and TRBJ2-7, with TRBD2 matching over 8 bases. J lost 3 bases, V lost 6 bases, and 11 bases had no gene match. Germline-derived CDR1 and CDR2 are SGHRS and YFSETQ. CDR3 length: 15 residues. As DNA, the CDR3 is TGCGCCAGCAAGGAGTCTAGCGGGCGGTTCTACGAGCAGTACTTC. Its translation is CASKESSGRFYEQYF.

The rearrangement joins TRBV20-1 to TRBJ1-5; the D gene is possibly TRBD1 (5 bases). Deletions cut 3 bases from V and 1 base from J, with 7 bases between. CDR3 size: 13 residues. Germline lookup yields CDR1 DFQATT and CDR2 SNEGSKA (reference sequence). CDR3 sequence: CSASGDSNQPQHF. In nucleotides, the CDR3 is TGCAGTGCTAGCGGGGACAGCAATCAGCCCCAGCATTTT.

This clonotype was seen a few times. This chain uses TRBV12-3 or TRBV12-4 with TRBJ1-6; D call uncertain. Trimming removed 6 bases from V and 6 bases from J, with 6 bases in between. This CDR3 spans 12 amino acids. In DNA form, the CDR3 reads TGTGCCAGCAGCCTCGCTAATTCACCCCTCCACTTT. Translation gives CASSLANSPLHF.

This clonotype has just a few counts. The CDR3 bases are TGTGCCAGCAGCTTGTTTGGCGGGGGGCTCGAGACCCAGTACTTC. Translating it yields CASSLFGGGLETQYF. The V gene is TRBV7-2, the J gene TRBJ2-5; 8 positions match TRBD2. The CDR3 is 15 amino acids. From germline, CDR1 is SGHTA and CDR2 FQGNSA. J was trimmed by 5 bases and V by 3 bases; bases with no gene match: 8.

The chain links TRBV12-3 or TRBV12-4 to TRBJ1-1; 11 nucleotides align to TRBD1. The CDR3 length is 14 residues. V dropped 4 bases and J dropped 4; count of bases not matched to a gene: 2. The CDR3 spells CASSWTGGRTEAFF. The CDR3 DNA is TGTGCCAGCAGTTGGACAGGGGGCCGCACTGAAGCTTTCTTT.

The sample holds a few counts of this clonotype. The chain is built from TRBV12-3 or TRBV12-4 and TRBJ2-7; 9 bases fit TRBD1. V gave up 4 bases and J gave up 0 bases; unmatched junction bases: 13. The length of the CDR3 is 18 residues. The CDR3 region has the DNA TGTGCCAGCAGTTCCGGGAAGGACAGGGGCGTCAGCTCCTACGAGCAGTACTTC. Translation gives CASSSGKDRGVSSYEQYF.

This clonotype was observed a few times. The chain combines TRBV29-1 with TRBJ2-1, with D uncertain. CDR1 and CDR2 (germline): SQVTM, ANQGSEA. This CDR3 has 17 amino acids. V gave up 0 bases and J gave up 3 bases, with 18 bases separating them. DNA of the CDR3: TGCAGCGTTGAAGATCCAGTCATTACAATCCTCTACAATGAGCAGTTCTTC. Amino acids: CSVEDPVITILYNEQFF.

The rearrangement uses TRBV7-8 and TRBJ2-5, with D hard to call. The germline gives CDR1 SGHVS, CDR2 FQNEAQ. V gave up 5 bases and J gave up 1 base, with 11 bases separating them. CDR3 length: 14 residues. CDR3 sequence (DNA): TGTGCCAGCAGCCCCCGTTGGATCCAAGAGACCCAGTACTTC. This encodes CASSPRWIQETQYF. Full variable domain (rest looked up from reference TRBV7-8 and TRBJ2-5): GAGVSQSPRYKVAKRGQDVALRCDPISGHVSLFWYQQALGQGPEFLTYFQNEAQLDKSGLPSDRFFAERPEGSVSTLKIQRTQQEDSAVYLCASSPRWIQETQYFGPGTRLLVL.

This clonotype was detected only a few times. V and J are TRBV10-3 and TRBJ2-7; no reliable D call. Germline CDR1 ENHRY, CDR2 SYGVKD. V lost 2 bases and J 5 bases, leaving 10 bases between the germline ends. The CDR3 totals 13 residues. The CDR3 nucleotides read TGTGCCATCAGTGAGGTCCCTGCCCACGAGCAGTACTTC. It is translated as CAISEVPAHEQYF.